These T cell receptor beta chains were read from a single sample in a study of glioma-infiltrating T cells. MiXCR, run by TCRdb on the multiplex PCR reads, gives a single entry per CDR3 protein. Found here are roughly 120,000 distinct CDR3 sequences, around 25% of them singletons; the top ten hold just under 35%. Sequencing was done on a sample of glioma tissue, nonneoplastic brain tissue, or PBMCs (not recorded which). The receptors stem from a human donor with low-grade glioma or glioblastoma, undergoing nonglioma brain surgery, or in good health (not recorded which). Both conserved end residues are trimmed from each CDR3.

v_call: TRBV6-2/TRBV6-3; cdr3_aa: ASGDYQETQY
v_call: TRBV27; cdr3_aa: ASSPPGQGYNEQF
v_call: TRBV7-2; cdr3_aa: ASSYRQGSNTEAF
v_call: TRBV4-1; cdr3_aa: ASSQAYTSGVYEQY
v_call: TRBV7-9; cdr3_aa: ASSLAIQPPYEQY
v_call: TRBV7-2; cdr3_aa: ASSLAGGRLETQY
v_call: TRBV24-1; cdr3_aa: ATSESGRVEQY
v_call: TRBV27; cdr3_aa: ASSKTLTGPYGYT
v_call: TRBV5-1; cdr3_aa: ASSLVVQPYEQY
v_call: TRBV12-3/TRBV12-4; cdr3_aa: ASTAARRAQY
v_call: TRBV12-3/TRBV12-4; cdr3_aa: ASRLQGAGITEAF
v_call: TRBV27; cdr3_aa: ASSASGSGGAEETQY
v_call: TRBV20-1; cdr3_aa: SARGQAFRGAF
v_call: TRBV6-9; cdr3_aa: ASSYSNSYNEQL
v_call: TRBV5-6; cdr3_aa: ASSGTVDSSYNSPLH
v_call: TRBV5-5; cdr3_aa: ASSLRLGNDEQF
v_call: TRBV24-1; cdr3_aa: ATSDLPPSSGSYNEQF